Following are 8 T cell receptor beta chains from one sample sequenced in a study of Tregs in tolerant kidney transplant recipients. This table comes from immunoSEQ multiplex PCR, and its TCRdb copy is limited to in-frame clones, with some not included. The sample carries around 61,000 clones, around 87% recorded once. The nonmyeloablative bone marrow transplants came from related graft donors, with transient mixed chimerism. Sequences were derived from CD4+ T cells from blood (PBMCs), sampled 6 months after the transplant. These receptors were obtained from a human patient who received a combined kidney and bone marrow transplant. Some T cells may originate from the graft donor.

V is TRBV11-3 and J is TRBJ2-3; D gene uncertain. The CDR3 loop spans 14 amino acids. Germline V gene sequence: CDR1 SGHNT, CDR2 YENEEA. The germline V and J ends were trimmed by 1 base and 1 base, with 6 bases remaining between them. This CDR3 reads CASSLVYGTDTQYF. The CDR3 DNA is TGTGCCAGCAGCTTAGTCTACGGCACAGATACGCAGTATTTT.

V gene TRBV29-1 combines with J gene TRBJ2-7; 7 nucleotides line up with TRBD2. Per the germline V gene, CDR1 is SQVTM and CDR2 is ANQGSEA. V lost 6 bases, J lost 0 bases, and 11 bases stayed unmatched. The CDR3 extends over 15 amino acids. The CDR3 DNA reads as TGCAGCGTCGCCCTGGGGGGGAGTCGCTCCTACGAGCAGTACTTC. Translation: CSVALGGSRSYEQYF.

The DNA for the CDR3 is TGTGCCAGCAGCTTCGGGACAGGGTCTGGAAACACCATATATTTT. It translates to CASSFGTGSGNTIYF. The V gene is TRBV7-9, the J gene TRBJ1-3; TRBD1 agrees at 9 bases. From germline, CDR1 is SEHNR and CDR2 FQNEAQ (reference sequence). The CDR3 is 15 residues long. V dropped 3 bases and J dropped 1; count of bases not matched to a gene: 1.

In its sample, this clone was seen once. This chain joins TRBV11-1 and TRBJ2-2; D uncertain. CDR1 and CDR2 from the germline V gene are SGHAT and FQDESV (reference sequence). V dropped 4 bases and J dropped 1 base, with 13 bases sitting between them. The length of the CDR3 is 16 residues. This CDR3 is CASSSIRAVNTGELFF. Here the CDR3 DNA reads TGTGCCAGCAGCTCGATCCGCGCGGTGAACACCGGGGAGCTGTTTTTT.

CDR3 region: CASSLGARGDTQYF. CDR3 DNA: TGCGCCAGCAGCTTGGGCGCAAGAGGCGATACGCAGTATTTT. The chain combines TRBV5-1 with TRBJ2-3; no definite D call. Trimming pared 0 bases from V and 6 bases from J, leaving 11 bases between. The CDR3 runs 14 residues. Looked up from germline, CDR1 is SGHRS and CDR2 is YFSETQ.

The gene calls are TRBV4-1 and TRBJ2-5; TRBD2 aligns across 10 bases. In germline, CDR1 is MGHRA, CDR2 YSYEKL. V lost 0 bases, J lost 6 bases, and 13 bases stayed unmatched. The CDR3 runs 18 residues. In nucleotides, the CDR3 is TGCGCCAGCAGCCAAGATCGTAGTAGCGGGGGGCCGGCGAAGACCCAGTACTTC. It is translated as CASSQDRSSGGPAKTQYF.

This clone occurred once. The chain couples TRBV2 to TRBJ2-5; D uncertain. CDR1 and CDR2 (germline): SNHLY, FYNNEI. Deletions cut 7 bases from V and 3 bases from J, with 6 bases between. The CDR3 sequence is 11 residues long. In DNA form, the CDR3 reads TGTGCCAGCATGGAGAAAGAGACCCAGTACTTC. Its protein is CASMEKETQYF.

The CDR3 coding sequence is TGTGCCAGTAGTTGGTTGGGGGGGCCGGAGCAGTACTTC. The encoded protein is CASSWLGGPEQYF. This chain uses TRBV19 with TRBJ2-7; possible D gene TRBD2, 7 bases. The germline CDR1 and CDR2 sequences are LNHDA and SQIVND (reference sequence). V was pared by 5 bases and J by 7 bases, with 15 bases between. CDR3 length equals 13 residues.